Shown below are 22 T cell receptor beta chains from a single sample sequenced in a study of long-term antiretroviral therapy in people with HIV. The assay, immunoSEQ v3.0, was run at survey level. Clones were read by immunoSEQ multiplex PCR, and TCRdb kept only the in-frame ones, dropping some. The repertoire consists of more than 10,000 clones, with about 88% occurring once and the leading ten covering 22%. The specimen was unsorted PBMCs, collected 2.1 years after starting antiretroviral therapy. The receptor source for this set is a woman in her 40s with HIV.

The chain couples TRBV9 to TRBJ1-4, with 7 bases lining up with TRBD1. The CDR3 is 12 residues long. V lost 4 bases and J lost 7; bases outside the gene matches: 1. Germline V gene lookup returns CDR1 SGDLS and CDR2 YYNGEE. The CDR3 region is CASSRDSEKLFF. CDR3 bases: TGTGCCAGCAGCCGGGACAGTGAAAAACTGTTTTTT.

J is TRBJ2-2 and V is TRBV5-8, with TRBD1 matching over 7 bases. Germline assignment: CDR1 SGHTS and CDR2 YDEGEE. The length of the CDR3 is 15 residues. Trimming took 2 bases from V and 5 from J; bases not matched to a gene: 6. This chain's CDR3 is CASSFDRVSTGELFF. Here the CDR3 DNA reads TGTGCCAGCAGCTTCGACAGGGTTTCGACCGGGGAGCTGTTTTTT. Full variable domain (outside the CDR3, taken from reference TRBV5-8 and TRBJ2-2): EAGVTQSPTHLIKTRGQQATLRCSPISGHTSVYWYQQALGLGLQFLLWYDEGEERNRGNFPPRFSGRQFPNYSSELNVNALELEDSALYLCASSFDRVSTGELFFGEGSRLTVL.

The gene calls are TRBV11-2 and TRBJ2-4; D perhaps matches TRBD1 (6 bases). The CDR3 covers 15 residues. The germline V gene encodes CDR1 SGHAT and CDR2 FQNNGV. With 2 bases removed from V and 3 bases from J, the gap between germline ends came to 11 bases. The CDR3 bases are TGTGCCAGCAGCTTACAGGGGATAGGCAAAAACATTCAGTACTTC. It translates to CASSLQGIGKNIQYF.

V usage is TRBV2 and J usage is TRBJ2-2; 7 nucleotides line up with TRBD1. V was pared by 4 bases and J by 6 bases, with 8 bases of the junction left unmatched. Germline values: CDR1 SNHLY, CDR2 FYNNEI. This CDR3 contains 15 residues. CDR3 amino acids: CASSGQGGSAGELFF. CDR3 nucleotide sequence: TGTGCCAGCAGTGGACAGGGCGGTTCGGCCGGGGAGCTGTTTTTT.

The chain couples TRBV7-9 to TRBJ1-2, with no clear D. The CDR3 totals 13 residues. From germline, CDR1 is SEHNR and CDR2 FQNEAQ (reference sequence). The V gene lost 2 bases and the J gene lost 4 bases, with 8 bases spanning the gap. The CDR3 loop is CASSLPNFYGYTF. As DNA, the CDR3 is TGTGCCAGCAGCTTACCGAACTTCTATGGCTACACCTTC. The entire variable domain, with the rest obtained from reference TRBV7-9 and TRBJ1-2, is as follows: DTGVSQNPRHKITKRGQNVTFRCDPISEHNRLYWYRQTLGQGPEFLTYFQNEAQLEKSRLLSDRFSAERPKGSFSTLEIQRTEQGDSAMYLCASSLPNFYGYTFGSGTRLTVV.

V gene TRBV29-1 combines with J gene TRBJ1-2, with D perhaps TRBD1 (5 bases). Germline CDR1 SQVTM, CDR2 ANQGSEA. Trimming left V 5 bases short and J 6 bases short, with 16 bases between. The CDR3 covers 13 residues. CDR3: CSVPWGNGDGYTF. In nucleotides, the CDR3 is TGCAGCGTTCCTTGGGGGAACGGAGATGGCTACACCTTC.

The chain recombines TRBV5-4 with TRBJ1-2; no definite D call. V was trimmed by 0 bases and J by 5 bases, leaving 8 bases between them. The length of the CDR3 is 13 residues. Germline V lookup: CDR1 SGHNT, CDR2 YYREEE (reference sequence). The CDR3, as DNA: TGTGCCAGCAGCTTGGCGAATTTATATGGCTACACCTTC. It specifies CASSLANLYGYTF. Variable domain in full (rest from reference TRBV5-4 and TRBJ1-2): ETGVTQSPTHLIKTRGQQVTLRCSSQSGHNTVSWYQQALGQGPQFIFQYYREEENGRGNFPPRFSGLQFPNYSSELNVNALELDDSALYLCASSLANLYGYTFGSGTRLTVV.

The rearrangement links TRBV30 to TRBJ2-3; weak D call: TRBD1 (6 bases). The ends were cut back, 4 bases at V and 4 bases at J, with 15 bases in the middle. The CDR3 spans 14 residues. Germline-derived CDR1 and CDR2 are GTSNPN and SVGIG (reference sequence). The CDR3 protein is CAWKQGLGPDTQYF. CDR3 DNA sequence: TGTGCCTGGAAACAGGGTTTGGGGCCAGATACGCAGTATTTT.

This clone appeared a single time. The rearrangement uses TRBV5-3 and TRBJ2-2; D uncertain. TRBV5-3 counts as an open reading frame of uncertain function. V lost 4 bases and J lost 2, with 18 bases in between. CDR3 size: 17 residues. CDR3: CARSPRWKNYNTGELFF. Here the CDR3 DNA reads TGTGCCAGAAGCCCCCGGTGGAAGAACTATAACACCGGGGAGCTGTTTTTT.

CDR3: CASSLQSSDTQYF. The CDR3 coding sequence is TGTGCCAGCAGCTTGCAGAGTTCAGATACGCAGTATTTT. The chain uses TRBV5-4 and TRBJ2-3; D remains ambiguous. With 1 base removed from V and 4 bases from J, the gap between germline ends came to 7 bases. The length of the CDR3 is 13 residues. Germline V gives CDR1 SGHNT, CDR2 YYREEE (reference sequence).

This chain connects TRBV29-1 to TRBJ1-5; a possible D gene is TRBD1 (5 bases). Germline CDR1 is SQVTM and CDR2 is ANQGSEA. V gave up 6 bases and J gave up 7 bases, with 16 bases separating them. The CDR3 covers 13 residues. The CDR3 DNA follows: TGCAGCGTCGGTACCGGGTGGGGGCAGCCCCAGCATTTT. It is translated as CSVGTGWGQPQHF.

The J gene is TRBJ1-1, the V gene TRBV5-1; 10 bases line up with TRBD1. Germline values: CDR1 SGHRS, CDR2 YFSETQ. The CDR3 is 15 residues long. V lost 4 bases and J lost 5; bases outside the gene matches: 8. The CDR3 coding sequence is TGCGCCAGCAGCATAGGGACAGGGGTTTGGACTGAAGCTTTCTTT. This encodes CASSIGTGVWTEAFF.

DNA for the CDR3: TGTGCCAGCAGCCAGCGCGACAGGGGCGGCAATCAGCCCCAGCATTTT. Its translation: CASSQRDRGGNQPQHF. V gene TRBV5-6 combines with J gene TRBJ1-5; 8 bases match TRBD1. With 4 bases clipped from V and 2 bases from J, the junction kept 8 bases outside the gene matches. The CDR3 has 16 residues. From germline, CDR1 is SGHDT and CDR2 YYEEEE.

V gene TRBV23-1 combines with J gene TRBJ1-2; no firm D call. TRBV23-1 is an ORF, with its function uncertain. CDR3 length: 13 amino acids. V was shortened by 8 bases and J by 6 bases, with 16 bases between the two germline ends. DNA for the CDR3: TGCGCCAGCTATGGTGAGGGATTTAATGGCTACACCTTC. Its protein product is CASYGEGFNGYTF.

Only one count was recorded for this clone. The chain combines TRBV27 with TRBJ1-5; the D gene is possibly TRBD1 (5 bases). The ends were cut back, 2 bases at V and 0 bases at J, with 17 bases in the middle. There are 18 residues in the CDR3. Germline CDR1 MNHEY, CDR2 SMNVEV (reference sequence). In DNA, the CDR3 is TGTGCCAGCAGTTTAAGGGGATTTGACAGTTATAGCAATCAGCCCCAGCATTTT. It specifies CASSLRGFDSYSNQPQHF.

The sample holds one count of this clone. Written as DNA, the CDR3 is TGTGCCAGCAGAATCACCGGGACAAGCTATGGCTACACCTTC. Protein: CASRITGTSYGYTF. V and J are TRBV6-1 and TRBJ1-2; TRBD1 is a possible D gene (6 bases). The CDR3 spans 14 residues. V was shortened by 6 bases and J by 4 bases, with 15 bases between the two germline ends. Germline loops: CDR1 MNHNS, CDR2 SASEGT.

This clone appeared once. The rearrangement joins TRBV18 to TRBJ2-1; 10 bases line up with TRBD2. Trimming cost V 6 bases and J 8 bases; bases outside gene matches: 13. The germline CDR1 and CDR2 sequences are KGHSH and LQKENI. This CDR3 contains 16 residues. CDR3 sequence: CASSAERGGDGDEQFF. The CDR3 DNA follows: TGTGCCAGCTCTGCGGAGCGGGGGGGCGATGGGGATGAGCAGTTCTTC.

The chain uses TRBV18 and TRBJ1-6; no clear D gene. V was shortened by 2 bases and J by 6 bases, with 11 bases between the two germline ends. CDR1 is KGHSH, CDR2 LQKENI, per germline. CDR3 length: 15 residues. DNA for the CDR3: TGTGCCAGCTCACCAGAACAGCCACCTAATTCACCCCTCCACTTT. Its translation: CASSPEQPPNSPLHF.

This clone was seen more than once but under ten times. The CDR3 coding sequence is TGTGCCAGCAGCTTAGAGGGGCCCCCCTCTGGGGCCAACGTCCTGACTTTC. Protein: CASSLEGPPSGANVLTF. V is TRBV7-2 and J is TRBJ2-6; a weak D match, TRBD1 (5 bases). Between the trimmed V and J ends, which lost 1 base and 0 bases, there was a span of 10 bases. CDR3 length equals 17 residues. Germline CDR1 and CDR2: SGHTA and FQGNSA.

The chain recombines TRBV15 with TRBJ2-5; D gene uncertain. Trimming cost V 1 base and J 5 bases, with 8 bases left between them. The CDR3 has 13 residues. Germline lookup yields CDR1 LNHNV and CDR2 YYDKDF (reference sequence). As DNA, the CDR3 is TGTGCCACCAGCAGAGTAGGGCAGGAGACCCAGTACTTC. It is translated as CATSRVGQETQYF.

This chain uses TRBV5-4 with TRBJ2-5; weak D call: TRBD2 (6 bases). This CDR3 contains 14 residues. Germline V lookup: CDR1 SGHNT, CDR2 YYREEE (reference sequence). V gave up 4 bases and J gave up 5 bases, with 15 bases separating them. CDR3 region: CASSPTGLGETQYF. DNA for the CDR3: TGTGCCAGCAGCCCAACGGGACTTGGGGAGACCCAGTACTTC.

This chain uses TRBV5-5 with TRBJ1-6; 7 bases fit TRBD1. This CDR3 has 17 amino acids. The trim removed 4 bases at V and 10 bases at J, leaving 17 bases unmatched. The germline V gene has CDR1 SGHKS and CDR2 YYEKEE (reference sequence). CDR3 sequence (DNA): TGTGCCAGCAGCATATTTACAGGGGATCGCCTAGTCTCACCCCTCCACTTT. Amino acids: CASSIFTGDRLVSPLHF.